This T cell receptor (beta chain) was documented in a study of T cell responses to AZD1222 COVID-19 vaccine (dated by TCRdb to 2020 to 2023). As for the study more broadly: Because spike-specific TCR depth and breadth did not differ between the two schedules, AZD1222 recipients who got a second dose at roughly 4 weeks were pooled with those who got a second dose at roughly 12 weeks. Trial participants were enrolled into age subgroups of 18-55, 56-69 and 70-plus years, which contained around 150, 29 and 61 TCR-sequenced participants, respectively. TCR sequencing was performed for 230 to 250 trial participants, of whom 200 to 210 were given two doses of AZD1222 and around 25 were given two doses of MenACWY control vaccine.

The time point label, read with the paper, signifies: baseline before first vaccination. Vaccinee samples came from UK trials COV001 and COV002, including a single-blind randomized controlled phase 2/3 trial of AZD1222 (ChAdOx1 nCoV-19) in healthy adults. For TCRbeta chain sequencing, PBMC samples were collected from trial participants at day 0 and at day 28 after the second dose. The CDR3 regions of human TCRbeta chains were analyzed by immunosequencing. The original methods were these. Repertoire TCRs were matched against a reference library of SARS-CoV-2-specific TCRs generated with the MIRA antigen-specificity platform. Breadth was defined as the fraction of unique TCRs that were SARS-CoV-2-associated. Depth was defined as the fraction of total T cells that were SARS-CoV-2-associated. Using the MIRA data, each spike-specific TCR was assigned both to the spike region to which the TCR was reactive and to a CD4 or CD8 class. Log10-transformed breadth and depth values were compared by one-way ANOVA with Sidak's multiple comparisons tests. Held by TCRdb, this immuneACCESS table contains in-frame sequences only and omits some clones. Under half of the omission traces to an unresolved V gene where checked; the cause of the rest is unknown. That table supplies the V and J calls and clone size; D and trimming were determined from the DNA. Recorded for this sample are 95,000 to 150,000 clones; approximately 90% of them occurred a single time. The leading ten clones occupy more than 7.5% of the sample.

Concerning this clone: The specificity of this receptor is unknown. No per-base quality is available; no much larger clone lies one base away.

For this chain, trimming is 6 bases at the V end and 2 bases at the J end, and the number of junction bases without a gene match is 5. The CDR3 holds 15 amino acids from the cysteine to the phenylalanine. CDR3 DNA is the only sequence kept; it has 45 bases, read in frame from the first base. CDR1 and CDR2 were assigned from the germline V gene (reference sequence) as LNHDA and SQIVND. Study-wide conclusions, independent of this receptor: The 56-69-year group was small, and its depth increase did not reach significance, likely because of low power. Nearly half of unique spike-specific TCRs reportedly recognized epitopes outside regions mutated in the B.1.351 and B.1.1.7 variants. Conclusions about previously exposed vaccinees were limited because only six or seven AZD1222 recipients were SARS-CoV-2 seropositive at baseline. Spike-specific TCR breadth and depth rose significantly after two AZD1222 doses compared with day 0 and with MenACWY recipients. The vaccine-associated CD4 TCRs covered the entire spike protein, and the dominant responses fell in regions 160-218 and 743-854. Participants were mostly white British, with more females than males. The authors suggested clonal diversity may have been underestimated. Because no samples from the day 14 peak response were available, repertoires could be characterized only after the peak T cell response.

The specimen was peripheral blood, collected on day 0 of AZD1222 vaccination. The V and J genes are TRBV19 and TRBJ1-4, with 8 bases aligning to TRBD1. This clonotype originated in an adult in good health. CDR3 protein: CASRAPGGTNEKLFF. The nucleotides are TGTGCCAGTAGAGCCCCAGGGGGCACTAATGAAAAACTGTTTTTT.